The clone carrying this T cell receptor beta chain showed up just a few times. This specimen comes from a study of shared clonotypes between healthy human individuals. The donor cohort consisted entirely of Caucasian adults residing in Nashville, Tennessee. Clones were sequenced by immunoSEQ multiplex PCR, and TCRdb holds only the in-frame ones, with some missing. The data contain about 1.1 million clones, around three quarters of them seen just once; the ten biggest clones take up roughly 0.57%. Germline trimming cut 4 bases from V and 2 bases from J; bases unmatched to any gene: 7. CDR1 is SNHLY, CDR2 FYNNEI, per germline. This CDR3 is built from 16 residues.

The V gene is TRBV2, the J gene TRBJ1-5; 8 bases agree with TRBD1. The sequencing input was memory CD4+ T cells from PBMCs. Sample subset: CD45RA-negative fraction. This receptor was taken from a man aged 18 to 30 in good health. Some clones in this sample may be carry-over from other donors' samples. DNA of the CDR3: TGTGCCAGCAGTGGTCAGGGGGCGTTCGGCAATCAGCCCCAGCATTTT. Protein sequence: CASSGQGAFGNQPQHF. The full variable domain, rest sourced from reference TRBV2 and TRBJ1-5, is EPEVTQTPSHQVTQMGQEVILRCVPISNHLYFYWYRQILGQKVEFLVSFYNNEISEKSEIFDDQFSVERPDGSNFTLKIRSTKLEDSAMYFCASSGQGAFGNQPQHFGDGTRLSIL.